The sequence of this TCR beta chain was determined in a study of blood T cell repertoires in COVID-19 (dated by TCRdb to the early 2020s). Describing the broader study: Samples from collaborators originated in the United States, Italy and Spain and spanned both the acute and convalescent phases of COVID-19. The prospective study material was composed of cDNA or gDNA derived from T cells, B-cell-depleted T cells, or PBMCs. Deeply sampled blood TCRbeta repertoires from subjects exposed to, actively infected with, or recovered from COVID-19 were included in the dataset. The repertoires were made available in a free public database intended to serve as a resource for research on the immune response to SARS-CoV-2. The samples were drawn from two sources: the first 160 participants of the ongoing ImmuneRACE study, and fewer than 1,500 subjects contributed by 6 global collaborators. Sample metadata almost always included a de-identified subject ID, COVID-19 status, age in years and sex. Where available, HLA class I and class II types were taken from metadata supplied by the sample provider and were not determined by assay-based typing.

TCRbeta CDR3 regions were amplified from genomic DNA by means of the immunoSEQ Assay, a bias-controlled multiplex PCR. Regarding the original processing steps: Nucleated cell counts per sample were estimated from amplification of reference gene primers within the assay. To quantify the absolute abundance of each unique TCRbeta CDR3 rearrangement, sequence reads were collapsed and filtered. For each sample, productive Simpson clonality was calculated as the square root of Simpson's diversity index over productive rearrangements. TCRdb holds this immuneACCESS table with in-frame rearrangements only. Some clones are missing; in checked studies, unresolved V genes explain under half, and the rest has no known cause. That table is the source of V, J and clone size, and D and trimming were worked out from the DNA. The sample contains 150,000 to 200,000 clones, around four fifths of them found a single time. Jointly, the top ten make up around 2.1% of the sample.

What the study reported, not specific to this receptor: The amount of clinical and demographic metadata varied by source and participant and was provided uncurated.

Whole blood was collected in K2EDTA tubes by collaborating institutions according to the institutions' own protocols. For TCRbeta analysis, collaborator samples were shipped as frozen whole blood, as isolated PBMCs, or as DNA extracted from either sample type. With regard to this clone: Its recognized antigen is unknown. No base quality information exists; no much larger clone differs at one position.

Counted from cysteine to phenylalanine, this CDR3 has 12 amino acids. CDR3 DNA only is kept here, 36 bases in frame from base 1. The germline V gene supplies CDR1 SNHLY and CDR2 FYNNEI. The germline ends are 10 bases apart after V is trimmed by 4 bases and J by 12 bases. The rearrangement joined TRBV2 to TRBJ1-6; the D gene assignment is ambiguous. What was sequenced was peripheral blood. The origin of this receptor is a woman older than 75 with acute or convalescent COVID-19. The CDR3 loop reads CASSVGQEPLHF. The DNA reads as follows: TGTGCCAGCAGTGTAGGTCAGGAACCCCTCCACTTT.